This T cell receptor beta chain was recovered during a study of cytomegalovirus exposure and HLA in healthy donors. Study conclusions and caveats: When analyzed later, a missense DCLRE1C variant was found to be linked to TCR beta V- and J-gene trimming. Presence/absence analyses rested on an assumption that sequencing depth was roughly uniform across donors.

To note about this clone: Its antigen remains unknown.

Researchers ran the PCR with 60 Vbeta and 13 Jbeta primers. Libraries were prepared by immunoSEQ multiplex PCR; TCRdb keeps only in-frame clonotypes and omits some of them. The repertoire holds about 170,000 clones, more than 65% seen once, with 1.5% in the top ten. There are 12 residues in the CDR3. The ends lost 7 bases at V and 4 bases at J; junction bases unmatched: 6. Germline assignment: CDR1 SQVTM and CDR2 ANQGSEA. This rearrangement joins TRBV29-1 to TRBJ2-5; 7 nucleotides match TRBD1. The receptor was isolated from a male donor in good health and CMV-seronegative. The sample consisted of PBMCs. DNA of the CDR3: TGCAGCGCCCGGACAGGAGCAGAGACCCAGTACTTC. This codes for CSARTGAETQYF.